The rows below give T cell receptor beta chains drawn from one sample of a study of cytomegalovirus exposure and HLA in healthy donors. Method: immunoSEQ multiplex PCR; TCRdb's copy keeps in-frame clones and lacks some. Altogether 90,000 to 150,000 clones are present, 74% being singletons, with the ten largest covering about 2%. The sequenced material came from PBMCs. The source is a human donor in good health. Each CDR3 is given with its conserved first and last residue. D genes are given only for firm matches. The listing skips clone size in some rows; elsewhere it reads once, few, many or a size class.

J gene,D gene,clone size,V gene,CDR3 DNA,CDR3 protein
TRBJ2-1,NA,NA,TRBV30,TGTGCCTGGAGATCAGCGGTTTACAATGAGCAGTTCTTC,CAWRSAVYNEQFF
TRBJ1-5,NA,few,TRBV6-6,TGTGCCAGCAGTTACTCCCTACTGGAGCCCCAGCATTTT,CASSYSLLEPQHF
TRBJ2-2,TRBD2,NA,TRBV28,TGTGCCAGCAGTCCCGCCGGGAGGGCCGGGGAGCTGTTTTTT,CASSPAGRAGELFF
TRBJ1-2,NA,NA,TRBV19,TGTGCCAGTGAGGGGCCAAAAACGGGGCGAGCGGCGGAGGGGTATGGCTACACCTTC,CASEGPKTGRAAEGYGYTF
TRBJ1-4,TRBD1,NA,TRBV5-1,TGCGCCAGCAGCTCCGGGACAGGGTTGATTGGTGAAAAACTGTTTTTT,CASSSGTGLIGEKLFF
TRBJ1-5,NA,NA,TRBV27,TGTGCCAGCAGTAAAGACAGGTCTAGCAATCAGCCCCAGCATTTT,CASSKDRSSNQPQHF
TRBJ1-5,NA,NA,TRBV11-2,TGTGCCAGCAGCTCCCAGGGGAGCAATCAGCCCCAGCATTTT,CASSSQGSNQPQHF
TRBJ2-1,TRBD2,few,TRBV6-6,TGTGCCAGCAGTTACCTCCAACGGGGGGGGCAGTTCTTC,CASSYLQRGGQFF
TRBJ2-1,NA,NA,TRBV27,TGTGCCAGCAGTGGAACAGCATACAATGAGCAGTTCTTC,CASSGTAYNEQFF
TRBJ2-1,NA,NA,TRBV27,TGTGCCAGCAGTAACACGTACAGCTCCTACAATGAGCAGTTCTTC,CASSNTYSSYNEQFF
TRBJ1-5,NA,NA,TRBV2,TGTGCCAGCAGTAGCCCCAATCAGCCCCAGCATTTT,CASSSPNQPQHF
TRBJ2-3,TRBD2,large,TRBV6-1,TGTGCCAGCAGTGCTCTAGCGGGGACCACAGATACGCAGTATTTT,CASSALAGTTDTQYF
TRBJ2-7,TRBD1,NA,TRBV7-9,TGTTCCAGCAGCTTCGGACGGGACAGGGAGTTCTTC,CSSSFGRDREFF
TRBJ2-5,TRBD1,NA,TRBV7-2,TGTGCCAGCAGCTCCCCCGGGACAGGAGAGACCCAGTACTTC,CASSSPGTGETQYF
TRBJ1-5,TRBD1,NA,TRBV7-2,TGTGCCAGCAGTAAAGGACAGGGCAATCAGCCCCAGCATTTT,CASSKGQGNQPQHF
TRBJ2-7,NA,NA,TRBV5-1,TGCGCCAGCAGCTTGGAGCAGGGATCTAGCGAGCAGTACTTC,CASSLEQGSSEQYF
TRBJ1-1,NA,NA,TRBV7-9,TGTGCCAGCAGTCCCGGGGGGGGACACTTGAACACTGAAGCTTTCTTT,CASSPGGGHLNTEAFF
TRBJ1-5,NA,once,TRBV10-3,TGTGCCATTCAGTCGCGGGTCGACGGTCAGCCCCAGCATTTT,CAIQSRVDGQPQHF
TRBJ2-5,NA,once,TRBV4-1,TGCGCCAGCAGCCAAGATCGCACCGCAGCCCAGTACTTC,CASSQDRTAAQYF
TRBJ2-2,NA,once,TRBV11-2,TGTGCCAGCAGCTTACGAGACAGTTTCACCGGGGAGCTGTTTTTT,CASSLRDSFTGELFF
TRBJ2-3,TRBD2,NA,TRBV27,TGTGCCAGCAGTTCTAGCGGCTTCACAGATACGCAGTATTTT,CASSSSGFTDTQYF
TRBJ2-2,NA,NA,TRBV29-1,TGCAGCGTTGAAGGGCCCAATCGGAACACCGGGGAGCTGTTTTTT,CSVEGPNRNTGELFF
TRBJ1-5,NA,NA,TRBV28,TGTGCCAGCAGTTCGGGGAGTCAGCCCCAGCATTTT,CASSSGSQPQHF
TRBJ2-3,NA,NA,TRBV5-1,TGCGCCAGCAGTGGTGGAGACGCAGATACGCAGTATTTT,CASSGGDADTQYF
TRBJ2-7,NA,NA,TRBV5-1,TGCGCCAGCAGCCCCCCCTTGGACAGCTCCTACGAGCAGTACTTC,CASSPPLDSSYEQYF
TRBJ1-5,NA,NA,TRBV6-1,TGTGCCACAGGGGATAGCAATCAGCCCCAGCATTTT,CATGDSNQPQHF
TRBJ2-4,NA,once,TRBV6-5,TGTGCCAGCAGTTTACGCGGGGCTCCGCGCGACCATCAGTACTTC,CASSLRGAPRDHQYF
TRBJ2-2,TRBD2,few,TRBV7-9,TGTGCCAGCAGCTTGCGGGGGGCGGTCGGGGAGCTGTTTTTT,CASSLRGAVGELFF
TRBJ2-2,TRBD1,NA,TRBV14,TGTGCTAGCAGCCCCGACAGGGGGTACACCGGGGAGCTGTTTTTT,CASSPDRGYTGELFF
TRBJ2-7,TRBD2,NA,TRBV5-4,TGTGCCAGCGGGGCTAGCGGGATGGACGAGCAGTACTTC,CASGASGMDEQYF
TRBJ2-3,TRBD1,NA,TRBV6-5,TGTGCCAGCAGGAGGGACAGGGGTAGTACGCAGTATTTT,CASRRDRGSTQYF
TRBJ1-1,NA,NA,TRBV29-1,TGCAGCGTTGACAGGCGTCAGGGGTACACTGAAGCTTTCTTT,CSVDRRQGYTEAFF
TRBJ2-2,TRBD2,NA,TRBV9,TGTGCCAGCAGCATAAGCGGGGGAGGCACCGGGGAGCTGTTTTTT,CASSISGGGTGELFF
TRBJ1-6,TRBD1,NA,TRBV7-8,TGTGCCAGCAGCGCCAACAGGGGCCAAAACTATAATTCACCCCTCCACTTT,CASSANRGQNYNSPLHF
TRBJ2-5,TRBD2,NA,TRBV7-6,TGTGCCAGCAGCTTATACGTGACTAGCGGGAGGGCCGGAGAGACCCAGTACTTC,CASSLYVTSGRAGETQYF
TRBJ2-3,NA,once,TRBV29-1,TGCAGCGTTGGCGGCGGCACAGATACGCAGTATTTT,CSVGGGTDTQYF
TRBJ2-2,TRBD2,NA,TRBV4-3,TGCGCCAGCAGCCAAGGGGGGACTAGCTATGGGGAGCTGTTTTTT,CASSQGGTSYGELFF
TRBJ1-5,NA,NA,TRBV28,TGTGCCAGCAGCCCAATCGTCCTCGGTCAGCCCCAGCATTTT,CASSPIVLGQPQHF
TRBJ1-5,NA,few,TRBV28,TGTGCCAGCAGTTCCGGACAGACCCTACATCAGCCCCAGCATTTT,CASSSGQTLHQPQHF
TRBJ1-6,NA,NA,TRBV27,TGTGCCAGCTGTAGGGTTGGGGGGAATTCACCCCTCCACTTT,CASCRVGGNSPLHF
TRBJ2-4,NA,NA,TRBV18,TGTGCCAGCTCACCACCGACCGGGAACATTCAGTACTTC,CASSPPTGNIQYF
TRBJ2-7,NA,NA,TRBV6-5,TGTGCCAGCAGTTACTCAGGGGCGAGCTTCGTATACGAGCAGTACTTC,CASSYSGASFVYEQYF
TRBJ2-7,TRBD2,NA,TRBV6-1,TGTGCCAGCAGCGTCCGACTAGCGGCCTCTAACGAGCAGTACTTC,CASSVRLAASNEQYF
TRBJ1-5,TRBD1,few,TRBV5-6,TGTGCCAGCAGCCTGCAGGTAGGACAGGGGATTCAGCCCCAGCATTTT,CASSLQVGQGIQPQHF
TRBJ1-2,NA,once,TRBV28,TGTGCCAGCAGATCGGGGGTTAACTATGGCTACACCTTC,CASRSGVNYGYTF
TRBJ1-4,TRBD1,NA,TRBV27,TGTGCCAGCAGTGACAGGGGGAGGGAAAAACTGTTTTTT,CASSDRGREKLFF
TRBJ1-1,TRBD1,NA,TRBV19,TGTGCCAGTAGTACCCCCCGGACAGGAAGCACTGAAGCTTTCTTT,CASSTPRTGSTEAFF
TRBJ1-6,NA,NA,TRBV19,TGTGCCAGTAGTATAGGACAGGATAATTCACCCCTCCACTTT,CASSIGQDNSPLHF
TRBJ2-1,NA,NA,TRBV6-5,TGTGCCAGCAGCGGACTATACAATGAGCAGTTCTTC,CASSGLYNEQFF
TRBJ2-7,TRBD1,NA,TRBV15,TGTGCCACCAGCAGGGGGGGGACAGGGGCCTCTTGGGAGCAGTACTTC,CATSRGGTGASWEQYF
TRBJ2-1,TRBD2,few,TRBV7-8,TGTGCCAGCAGCCCTAGACTAGCGGACCGATACAATGAGCAGTTCTTC,CASSPRLADRYNEQFF
TRBJ2-7,NA,NA,TRBV20-1,TGCAGTGCTAAGGACAGCTACGAGCAGTACTTC,CSAKDSYEQYF